This is a list of T cell receptor beta chains from one sample in a study of CD8+ T cells in alopecia areata. The data were produced by immunoSEQ multiplex PCR, yet TCRdb's version contains in-frame clones alone and is incomplete. Of around 200,000 clones listed, about 60% are singletons. This material consisted of CD8+ T cells sorted from blood, taken at week 24, from a patient treated with tofacitinib. The origin of the receptors is a human donor with alopecia areata. CDR3s include the opening cysteine and the closing phenylalanine or tryptophan. Each record gives: V gene, clone size, J gene, D gene, CDR3 protein, CDR3 DNA. D genes are given only for firm matches. Rows may omit the clone size; those that give it use once, few, many or a size class.

TRBV5-1	few	TRBJ2-3	TRBD2	CASSLATSPGLADLGTQYF	TGCGCCAGCAGCTTGGCCACGTCACCGGGACTAGCGGATCTAGGTACGCAGTATTTT
TRBV15	.	TRBJ1-5	.	CATSTTGPRNQPQHF	TGTGCCACCAGCACCACAGGGCCGCGAAATCAGCCCCAGCATTTT
TRBV27	.	TRBJ2-1	.	CASSLVSGNEQFF	TGTGCCAGCAGTTTGGTTTCGGGGAATGAGCAGTTCTTC
TRBV5-1	.	TRBJ2-7	.	CASSQALLFEQYF	TGCGCCAGCAGCCAAGCCCTCTTATTCGAGCAGTACTTC
TRBV7-9	.	TRBJ1-2	.	CASSLATGGLVGYTF	TGTGCCAGCAGCTTAGCGACAGGTGGGCTGGTTGGCTACACCTTC
TRBV11-2	.	TRBJ2-1	.	CASSLMEQGYNEQFF	TGTGCCAGCAGCTTAATGGAGCAGGGGTACAATGAGCAGTTCTTC
TRBV29-1	few	TRBJ2-7	TRBD2	CSVGGILAEPYEQYF	TGCAGCGTCGGGGGGATTCTAGCGGAGCCCTACGAGCAGTACTTC
TRBV2	.	TRBJ1-4	.	CASTGTMLREKLFF	TGTGCCAGCACTGGGACGATGTTGAGGGAAAAACTGTTTTTT
TRBV7-9	few	TRBJ2-3	TRBD1	CASSLQGERDTQYF	TGTGCCAGCAGCTTACAGGGGGAGAGGGATACGCAGTATTTT
TRBV9	.	TRBJ2-1	.	CASSDNEQFF	TGTGCCAGCAGCGACAATGAGCAGTTCTTC
TRBV5-1	few	TRBJ2-2	.	CASSLAERANTGELFF	TGCGCCAGCAGCTTGGCCGAACGGGCGAACACCGGGGAGCTGTTTTTT
TRBV6-1	.	TRBJ2-5	.	CASSEPGETQYF	TGTGCCAGCAGTGAGCCGGGGGAGACCCAGTACTTC
TRBV10-3	.	TRBJ2-5	.	CAISETGGETQYF	TGTGCCATCAGTGAGACAGGAGGAGAGACCCAGTACTTC
TRBV29-1	.	TRBJ1-1	.	CSVAGRTNTEAFF	TGCAGCGTTGCAGGCCGGACTAACACTGAAGCTTTCTTT
TRBV7-9	.	TRBJ2-3	.	CASSATGDTQYF	TGTGCCAGCAGCGCTACGGGAGATACGCAGTATTTT
TRBV5-1	.	TRBJ2-2	TRBD1	CASSTGQGTTGELFF	TGCGCCAGCAGCACGGGACAGGGTACCACCGGGGAGCTGTTTTTT
TRBV6-5	.	TRBJ2-7	TRBD2	CASRLTTSGGDEQYF	TGTGCCAGCAGGCTAACCACTAGCGGGGGCGACGAGCAGTACTTC
TRBV2	once	TRBJ2-5	.	CASRDRGYPQYF	TGTGCCAGCAGAGATAGGGGCTATCCCCAGTACTTC
TRBV14	.	TRBJ1-6	.	CASSQAPKYSPLHF	TGTGCCAGCAGCCAAGCTCCTAAATATTCACCCCTCCACTTT
TRBV7-8	few	TRBJ2-5	.	CASSPPPGEDQETQYF	TGTGCCAGCAGCCCCCCACCGGGGGAGGACCAAGAGACCCAGTACTTC
TRBV29-1	few	TRBJ1-2	.	CSVEHRASYGYTF	TGCAGCGTTGAGCACAGGGCAAGCTATGGCTACACCTTC
TRBV15	few	TRBJ2-1	.	CATKAGSYNEQFF	TGTGCCACCAAAGCCGGCTCCTACAATGAGCAGTTCTTC
TRBV14	few	TRBJ2-1	TRBD1	CASSQEQGARNEQFF	TGTGCCAGCAGCCAAGAGCAGGGGGCGAGGAATGAGCAGTTCTTC
TRBV5-1	.	TRBJ2-5	TRBD1	CASSQGQGLQETQYF	TGCGCCAGCAGCCAGGGACAGGGCCTTCAAGAGACCCAGTACTTC
TRBV7-4	.	TRBJ2-5	.	CASSLDVPQETQYF	TGTGCCAGCAGCTTAGACGTCCCCCAAGAGACCCAGTACTTC
TRBV5-1	.	TRBJ2-7	.	CASSLEGGEQYF	TGCGCCAGCAGCTTGGAAGGGGGCGAGCAGTACTTC
TRBV6-1	.	TRBJ1-2	TRBD1	CASSEGQTSDGYTF	TGTGCCAGCAGTGAGGGACAGACTTCGGATGGCTACACCTTC
TRBV5-6	.	TRBJ1-1	.	CASSWTDEAFF	TGTGCCAGCAGCTGGACAGATGAAGCTTTCTTT
TRBV6-5	.	TRBJ2-7	.	CASSYTQSGEQYF	TGTGCCAGCAGTTATACCCAATCGGGCGAGCAGTACTTC
TRBV2	.	TRBJ2-1	TRBD2	CASSGKLAYNEQFF	TGTGCCAGCAGTGGTAAACTAGCGTACAATGAGCAGTTCTTC
TRBV5-1	once	TRBJ2-7	TRBD1	CASSAGTGEQYF	TGCGCCAGCAGCGCCGGGACAGGGGAGCAGTACTTC
TRBV7-9	.	TRBJ1-1	.	CASQDEMNTEAFF	TGTGCCAGCCAGGACGAAATGAACACTGAAGCTTTCTTT
TRBV29-1	.	TRBJ2-5	TRBD1	CSDGGTGVNGETQYF	TGCAGCGACGGGGGGACAGGGGTAAATGGAGAGACCCAGTACTTC
TRBV15	.	TRBJ1-5	.	CATSSSRAGSNQPQHF	TGTGCCACCAGCAGCTCCCGGGCGGGAAGCAATCAGCCCCAGCATTTT
TRBV29-1	.	TRBJ1-1	.	CSVQGLEAFF	TGCAGCGTCCAGGGGTTGGAAGCTTTCTTT
TRBV5-1	once	TRBJ2-7	.	CASSGRDGQKQYF	TGCGCCAGCAGCGGTCGGGACGGACAAAAGCAGTACTTC